This T cell receptor (beta chain) was sequenced during a study of PD-L1 blockade in urothelial cancer. In the study overall: Men with urothelial cancer arising in the bladder made up most of the roughly 29 patients. General observations from the study: Below-median pretreatment blood TCR clonality was a predictor of better survival.

Time point given: peripheral blood 6 weeks after treatment start. The study enrolled patients with locally advanced or metastatic urothelial carcinoma. This clone has only one observation. Antigen unknown. The CDR3 covers 15 residues. Germline values: CDR1 SNHLY, CDR2 FYNNEI. Trimming took off 6 bases at V and 1 base at J, with 12 bases between the two ends. Profiling relied on immunoSEQ multiplex PCR, and the TCRdb table lists in-frame clones only, not all of them. The sample shows over 70,000 clones, over 65% of them seen only once. The source material was PBMCs, sampled around atezolizumab (anti-PD-L1) treatment. The chain couples TRBV2 to TRBJ2-2, with a possible D match to TRBD2 (6 bases). The receptor was isolated from a man aged 65 to 79 with urothelial cancer. Here the CDR3 reads CASSQGRENTGELFF. In DNA, the CDR3 is TGTGCCAGCAGCCAAGGGCGGGAGAACACCGGGGAGCTGTTTTTT.